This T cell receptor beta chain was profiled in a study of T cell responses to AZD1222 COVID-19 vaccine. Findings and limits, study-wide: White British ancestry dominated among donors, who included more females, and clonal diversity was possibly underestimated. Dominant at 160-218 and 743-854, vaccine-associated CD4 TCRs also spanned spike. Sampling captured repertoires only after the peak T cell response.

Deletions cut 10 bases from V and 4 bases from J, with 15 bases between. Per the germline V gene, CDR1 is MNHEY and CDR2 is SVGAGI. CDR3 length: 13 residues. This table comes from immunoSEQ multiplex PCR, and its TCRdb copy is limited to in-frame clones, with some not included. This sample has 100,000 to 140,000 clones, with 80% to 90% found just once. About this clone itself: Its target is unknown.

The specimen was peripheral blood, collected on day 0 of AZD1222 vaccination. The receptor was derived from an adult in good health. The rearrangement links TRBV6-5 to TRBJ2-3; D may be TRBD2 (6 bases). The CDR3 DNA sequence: TGTGCCACCGGGCTCTGGGACTCAGATACGCAGTATTTT. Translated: CATGLWDSDTQYF.